This T cell receptor (beta chain) was identified in a study of response to subunit inactivated influenza vaccine. Using its own MiXCR run on the RT-PCR reads, TCRdb lists one record per CDR3 protein. The repertoire includes 490,000 or so distinct CDR3 sequences, around 8% of them detected once, and approximately 12% sits in the top ten. Study-wide results and limits: A suggestion made by the authors is that each seasonal influenza vaccination recruits few new T cells.

This clonotype appeared many times. Its target is unknown. Sequencing was performed on PBMCs from blood, taken roughly 24 months after vaccination. The receptor comes from a man aged 45 to 75 who received an inactivated influenza vaccine.

The CDR3 loop reads CASSLEGGEWDGYTF. CDR3 coding DNA: TGCGCCAGCAGCTTGGAAGGGGGAGAATGGGATGGCTACACCTTC. The chain joins TRBV5-1 to TRBJ1-2; tentatively, D is TRBD1 (6 bases). V dropped 0 bases and J dropped 6 bases, with 15 bases sitting between them. Germline CDR1 reads SGHRS; CDR2 reads YFSETQ. The CDR3 is 15 amino acids.